The rows below give T cell receptor beta chains drawn from one sample of a study of identical twins. TCRdb redid the calling of the 5' RACE reads with MiXCR, one entry per CDR3 protein. The sample contains 350,000 to 600,000 distinct CDR3 sequences, 13% to 15% of which appear only once. The sample was also reused in another study, on yellow fever vaccine responses in identical twins.

Sequences were obtained from CD4+ T cells sorted from blood. The receptors were gathered from a woman aged 18-29 years in good health. Both conserved end residues are trimmed from each CDR3. Part of the rows lack a size; the others show once, few, many or a class for expanded clones.

len	v_gene	abundance	j_gene	CDR3aa
13	TRBV6-2/TRBV6-3	few	TRBJ2-2	ASSWDGRSTGELF
13	TRBV9	many	TRBJ2-3	ASSGPSGTPDTQY
15	TRBV6-5	.	TRBJ2-2	ASSYPPREGATGELF
12	TRBV27	few	TRBJ2-7	ASSIGTAVYEQY
9	TRBV6-2/TRBV6-3	few	TRBJ2-7	ASSPGGDAY
17	TRBV5-1	few	TRBJ2-1	ASSLASSASGGSYNEQF
11	TRBV10-3	.	TRBJ1-2	ATRTGENYGYT
11	TRBV6-2/TRBV6-3	.	TRBJ2-1	ASSGEADNEQF
12	TRBV5-1	many	TRBJ1-5	ASSLDGAIQPQH
15	TRBV20-1	.	TRBJ2-7	SAREMGGYVGSYEQY
11	TRBV10-3	.	TRBJ2-1	AIGLALVNEQF
12	TRBV2	few	TRBJ2-3	ASSPTAPTDTQY
10	TRBV28	few	TRBJ1-2	AIRDINYGYT
12	TRBV12-3/TRBV12-4	few	TRBJ2-7	ASSFRAGSYEQY
13	TRBV3-1	many	TRBJ2-4	ASSQEGARGNIQY
12	TRBV18	few	TRBJ2-1	ASSRTQGKDEQF
14	TRBV25-1	few	TRBJ1-1	ASTQGGSPLNTEAF
12	TRBV9	few	TRBJ2-2	ASSVFGDTGELF
14	TRBV2	few	TRBJ2-3	ASSGLKRGSTDTQY
10	TRBV30	.	TRBJ1-1	ACSGAKTEAF
12	TRBV30	few	TRBJ2-2	AWSVQGSTGELF
13	TRBV7-3	.	TRBJ2-3	ASSLSGYGTDTQY
13	TRBV12-3/TRBV12-4	few	TRBJ2-1	ASSYVGQGRNEQF
12	TRBV4-3	.	TRBJ2-1	ASSQPGNYNEQF
14	TRBV19	few	TRBJ2-3	ASSIRQGKGTDTQY
15	TRBV5-5	many	TRBJ2-1	ASSLGLAGGTYNEQF
13	TRBV4-3	few	TRBJ2-7	ASSQDRWASSEQY
12	TRBV7-3	.	TRBJ2-4	ASTPTSAKNIQY
14	TRBV10-3	.	TRBJ2-7	AISEDSGRASYEQY
11	TRBV2	few	TRBJ2-2	ASSDWAAGELF
12	TRBV20-1	few	TRBJ2-3	SATLTGSTDTQY
11	TRBV6-5	few	TRBJ2-5	ASSYGAGGSQY
12	TRBV20-1	few	TRBJ2-2	SAPGLTNTGELF
15	TRBV6-5	.	TRBJ2-3	ASSYSMVRVGTDTQY
12	TRBV20-1	few	TRBJ2-2	SARAGSNTGELF
11	TRBV12-3/TRBV12-4	.	TRBJ2-7	ASSSTGPYEQY
11	TRBV28	.	TRBJ1-2	ASSLRRSYGYT
11	TRBV27	few	TRBJ2-7	ASRTGTKGEQY
12	TRBV6-2/TRBV6-3	.	TRBJ2-3	ASSYGSFWDTQY
13	TRBV29-1	.	TRBJ2-7	SVESWREYSYEQY
12	TRBV20-1	.	TRBJ2-1	SAGRIESYNEQF
13	TRBV7-6	.	TRBJ2-2	ASSGGGANTGELF
12	TRBV7-2	.	TRBJ2-5	ASSLWKGQETQY
16	TRBV28	few	TRBJ2-7	ASTSNRGLAGTVREQY
11	TRBV29-1	.	TRBJ1-5	SVRQGVNQPQH
12	TRBV4-2	few	TRBJ2-7	ASSPASETYEQY
16	TRBV4-2	few	TRBJ2-7	ASSQDRKAGQPSYEQY
15	TRBV11-2	few	TRBJ2-3	ASSLEGAGGPSDTQY
14	TRBV7-9	few	TRBJ2-1	ASSSTGQRNYNEQF
12	TRBV2	.	TRBJ2-5	ASSSRTAQETQY
14	TRBV11-2	.	TRBJ1-1	ASSIRFTGVKTEAF
14	TRBV21-1	.	TRBJ1-4	ASSKAHRGKREKLF
11	TRBV19	once	TRBJ2-7	ASSTQGLYEQY
14	TRBV3-1	.	TRBJ2-7	ASSQGGLLPSYEQY